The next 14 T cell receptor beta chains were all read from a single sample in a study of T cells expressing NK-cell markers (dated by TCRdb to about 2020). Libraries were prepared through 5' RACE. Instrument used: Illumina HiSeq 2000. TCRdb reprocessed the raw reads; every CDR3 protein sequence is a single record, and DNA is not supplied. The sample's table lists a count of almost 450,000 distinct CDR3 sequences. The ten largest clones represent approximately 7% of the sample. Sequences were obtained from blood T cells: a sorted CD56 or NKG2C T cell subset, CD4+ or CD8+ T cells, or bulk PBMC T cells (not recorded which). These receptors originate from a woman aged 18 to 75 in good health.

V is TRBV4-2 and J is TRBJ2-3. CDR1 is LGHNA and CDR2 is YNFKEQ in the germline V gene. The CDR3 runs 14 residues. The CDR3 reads CASSQYSGHDTQYF.

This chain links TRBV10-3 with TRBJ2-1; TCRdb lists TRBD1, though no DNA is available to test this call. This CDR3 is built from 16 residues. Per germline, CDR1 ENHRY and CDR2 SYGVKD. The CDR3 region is CAISEPGQGFSNEQFF.

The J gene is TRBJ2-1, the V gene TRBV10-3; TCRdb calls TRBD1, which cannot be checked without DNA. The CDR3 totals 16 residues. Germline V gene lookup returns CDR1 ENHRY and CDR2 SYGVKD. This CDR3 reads CAISESLGLGFNEQFF.

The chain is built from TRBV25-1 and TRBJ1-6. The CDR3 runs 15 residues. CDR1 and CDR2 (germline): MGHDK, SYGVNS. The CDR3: CASSEFGTPNSPLHF.

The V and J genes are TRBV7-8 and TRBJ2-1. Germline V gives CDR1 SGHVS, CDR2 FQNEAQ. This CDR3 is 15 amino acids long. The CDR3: CASTEHLQHYNEQFF.

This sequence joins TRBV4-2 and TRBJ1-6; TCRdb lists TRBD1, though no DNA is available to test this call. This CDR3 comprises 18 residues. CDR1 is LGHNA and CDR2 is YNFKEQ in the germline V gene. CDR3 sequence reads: CASSQGHRVSSYNSPLHF.

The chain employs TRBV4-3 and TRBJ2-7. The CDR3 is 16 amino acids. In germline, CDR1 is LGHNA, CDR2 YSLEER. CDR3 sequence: CASSQDLDRSSYEQYF.

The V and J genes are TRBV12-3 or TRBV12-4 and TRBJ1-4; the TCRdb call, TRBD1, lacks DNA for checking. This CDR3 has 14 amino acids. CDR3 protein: CASSLRDRDEKLFF.

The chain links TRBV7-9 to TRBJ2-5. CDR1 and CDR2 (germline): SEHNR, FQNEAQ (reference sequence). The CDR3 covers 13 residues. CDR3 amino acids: CASSLEKQETQYF.

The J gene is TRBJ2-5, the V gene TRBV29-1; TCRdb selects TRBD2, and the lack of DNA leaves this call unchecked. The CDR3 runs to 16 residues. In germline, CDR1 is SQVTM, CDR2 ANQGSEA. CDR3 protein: CSVVLLAGAPQETQYF. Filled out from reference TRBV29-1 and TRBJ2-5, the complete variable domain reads SAVISQKPSRDICQRGTSLTIQCQVDSQVTMMFWYRQQPGQSLTLIATANQGSEATYESGFVIDKFPISRPNLTFSTLTVSNMSPEDSSIYLCSVVLLAGAPQETQYFGPGTRLLVL.

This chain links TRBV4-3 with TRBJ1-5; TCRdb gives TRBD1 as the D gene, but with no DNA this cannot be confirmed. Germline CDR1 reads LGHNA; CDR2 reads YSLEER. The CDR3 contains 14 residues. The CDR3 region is CASSGDRVNQPQHF.

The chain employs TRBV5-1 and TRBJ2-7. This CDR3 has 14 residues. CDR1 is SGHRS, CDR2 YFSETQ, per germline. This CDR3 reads CASSNQANSYEQYF.

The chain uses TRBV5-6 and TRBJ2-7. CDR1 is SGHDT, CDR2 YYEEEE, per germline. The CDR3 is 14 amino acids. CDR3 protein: CASSLGSGTYEQYF.

The CDR3 sequence is CSADMTVRHYEQYF. The rearrangement links TRBV20-1 to TRBJ2-7. This CDR3 comprises 14 residues. Germline-derived CDR1 and CDR2 are DFQATT and SNEGSKA (reference sequence).